The 15 T cell receptor beta chains reported below all come from one sample, sequenced in a study of blood T cell repertoires in COVID-19. Assay: immunoSEQ multiplex PCR; the TCRdb copy retains only in-frame clones and omits some. The sample yields 110,000 to 150,000 clones, around 89% seen once. The sequenced sample consisted of peripheral blood. The receptors were gathered from a woman aged 55 to 70 with active COVID-19.

This sequence joins TRBV15 and TRBJ2-2; D perhaps matches TRBD2 (6 bases). Germline CDR1 is LNHNV and CDR2 is YYDKDF (reference sequence). The CDR3 runs to 16 residues. Between the trimmed V and J ends, which lost 1 base and 0 bases, there was a span of 9 bases. Written as DNA, the CDR3 is TGTGCCACCAGCAGAGGGAGGGGCGCGAACACCGGGGAGCTGTTTTTT. Amino acid sequence: CATSRGRGANTGELFF.

The J gene is TRBJ1-2, the V gene TRBV7-2; D is possibly TRBD1 (6 bases). With 5 bases removed from V and 6 bases from J, the gap between germline ends came to 16 bases. This CDR3 is built from 14 residues. Germline values: CDR1 SGHTA, CDR2 FQGNSA. CDR3 sequence (DNA): TGTGCCAGCAGCGGGTGGGACATGAAGAATGGCTACACCTTC. It yields the protein CASSGWDMKNGYTF.

This clone showed up just once. This rearrangement joins TRBV25-1 to TRBJ2-3; D possibly corresponds to TRBD2 (5 bases). CDR1 and CDR2 (germline): MGHDK, SYGVNS. The V end was cut by 0 bases, the J end by 2 bases, with 9 bases between. The CDR3 has 15 residues. CDR3 loop: CASSEYRGFTDTQYF. The CDR3 DNA follows: TGTGCCAGCAGTGAATATCGGGGTTTCACAGATACGCAGTATTTT.

V gene TRBV6-2 or TRBV6-3 combines with J gene TRBJ2-2, with 8 positions matching TRBD2. Germline V gene data show CDR1 as MNHEY and CDR2 as SVGEGT. Trimming took 3 bases from V and 5 from J; bases not matched to a gene: 2. The CDR3 length is 14 residues. This CDR3 reads CASSYASGTGELFF. The DNA of the CDR3 is TGTGCCAGCAGTTATGCTAGCGGGACCGGGGAGCTGTTTTTT.

The chain employs TRBV5-5 and TRBJ1-5, with D maybe TRBD1 (5 bases). The CDR3 totals 14 residues. Looked up from germline, CDR1 is SGHKS and CDR2 is YYEKEE (reference sequence). The V end was cut by 4 bases, the J end by 11 bases, with 19 bases between. CDR3 in DNA: TGTGCCAGCAGCCCCTTACAGGCTCCGGGAGCCCAGCATTTT. Translated, it gives CASSPLQAPGAQHF.

The chain uses TRBV29-1 and TRBJ2-3, with TRBD2 matching over 8 bases. V shed 5 bases and J 0 bases; nucleotides not matched to a gene: 4. Germline CDR1 reads SQVTM; CDR2 reads ANQGSEA. The CDR3 totals 14 residues. In nucleotides, the CDR3 is TGCAGCGTTCGGACTAGCAGCAGCACAGATACGCAGTATTTT. It translates to CSVRTSSSTDTQYF.

The CDR3 loop reads CASSPTTSGGYNEQFF. In DNA, the CDR3 is TGTGCCAGCAGCCCAACCACTAGCGGGGGATACAATGAGCAGTTCTTC. V usage is TRBV7-7 and J usage is TRBJ2-1; 11 nucleotides align to TRBD2. Unmatched junction bases numbered 7, after V lost 5 bases and J lost 4 bases. CDR3 size: 16 residues. Looked up from germline, CDR1 is SSHAT and CDR2 is FNYEAQ (reference sequence).

The genes are TRBV19 and TRBJ1-5; D gene unclear. The V and J ends lost 7 bases and 7 bases respectively, with 20 bases between them. The germline CDR1 and CDR2 sequences are LNHDA and SQIVND (reference sequence). The CDR3 loop spans 15 amino acids. The CDR3 DNA reads TGTGCCAGTAAGAGGGAGCCGGCCGCTGCCCAGCCCCAGCATTTT. It translates to CASKREPAAAQPQHF.

J is TRBJ2-3 and V is TRBV19, with a tentative D call TRBD1 (5 bases). This CDR3 has 15 amino acids. Germline CDR1 is LNHDA and CDR2 is SQIVND (reference sequence). Trimming took off 2 bases at V and 3 bases at J, with 12 bases between the two ends. CDR3 sequence (DNA): TGTGCCAGTAGTATAATTTGGCAGGGAACAGATACGCAGTATTTT. It encodes CASSIIWQGTDTQYF.

This chain connects TRBV29-1 to TRBJ2-1; 8 bases match TRBD2. V trimming: 6 bases; J trimming: 6 bases; junction bases outside the gene matches: 10. The CDR3 has 14 residues. Germline V gene sequence: CDR1 SQVTM, CDR2 ANQGSEA. CDR3 bases: TGCAGCGTCCAGGATACTAGCGGAGGCAATGAGCAGTTCTTC. This encodes CSVQDTSGGNEQFF.

The V call is TRBV7-9, the J call TRBJ1-5, with TRBD1 identical over 7 bases. V lost 5 bases and J lost 7; bases outside the gene matches: 11. The CDR3 loop spans 15 amino acids. Germline values: CDR1 SEHNR, CDR2 FQNEAQ (reference sequence). The CDR3: CASSGGQVTLQPQHF. As DNA, the CDR3 is TGTGCCAGCAGCGGAGGACAGGTTACCTTACAGCCCCAGCATTTT. Complete variable domain (other parts from reference TRBV7-9 and TRBJ1-5): DTGVSQNPRHKITKRGQNVTFRCDPISEHNRLYWYRQTLGQGPEFLTYFQNEAQLEKSRLLSDRFSAERPKGSFSTLEIQRTEQGDSAMYLCASSGGQVTLQPQHFGDGTRLSIL.

V usage is TRBV30 and J usage is TRBJ1-1, with a possible D match to TRBD1 (6 bases). The germline V gene encodes CDR1 GTSNPN and CDR2 SVGIG (reference sequence). V lost 7 bases and J lost 5, with 17 bases in between. The CDR3 consists of 13 residues. CDR3 in amino acids: CALQPWGLTEAFF. The CDR3 bases are TGTGCCTTACAACCTTGGGGGCTTACTGAAGCTTTCTTT.

The chain recombines TRBV28 with TRBJ1-5; the D is unclear. The CDR3 runs to 17 residues. Trimming shortened V by 10 bases and J by 0 bases, and 22 bases separated the two germline ends. Germline CDR1 reads MDHEN; CDR2 reads SYDVKM. The CDR3, as DNA: TGTGCCACCTCTAGACGGAGTCTTCGATATAGCAATCAGCCCCAGCATTTT. Its translation: CATSRRSLRYSNQPQHF.

The V call is TRBV2, the J call TRBJ1-5; D uncertain. Germline assignment: CDR1 SNHLY and CDR2 FYNNEI. The V and J ends lost 5 bases and 1 base respectively, with 9 bases between them. The CDR3 is made up of 14 amino acids. The CDR3 sequence: CASSRGLSNQPQHF. As DNA, the CDR3 is TGTGCCAGCAGTAGAGGACTAAGCAATCAGCCCCAGCATTTT.

The chain uses TRBV24-1 and TRBJ2-1; 8 bases are shared with TRBD2. Germline assignment: CDR1 KGHDR and CDR2 SFDVKD. The CDR3 has 18 amino acids. The junction had 11 bases not matched to a gene; V was cut back by 1 base and J by 4 bases. The CDR3: CATSDFGLSSGMYNEQFF. The CDR3, as DNA: TGTGCCACCAGTGATTTTGGTCTAAGTAGCGGGATGTACAATGAGCAGTTCTTC.